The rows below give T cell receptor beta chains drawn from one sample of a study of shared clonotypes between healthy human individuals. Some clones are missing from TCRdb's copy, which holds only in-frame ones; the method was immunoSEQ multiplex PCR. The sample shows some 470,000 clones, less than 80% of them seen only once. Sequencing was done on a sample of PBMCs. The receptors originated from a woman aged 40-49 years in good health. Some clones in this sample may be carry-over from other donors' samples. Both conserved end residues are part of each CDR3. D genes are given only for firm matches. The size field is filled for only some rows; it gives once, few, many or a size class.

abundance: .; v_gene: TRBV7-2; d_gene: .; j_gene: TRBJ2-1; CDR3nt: TGTGCCAGCAGCTTAGTGCGGAGGAGCTCCTACAATGAGCAGTTCTTC; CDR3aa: CASSLVRRSSYNEQFF
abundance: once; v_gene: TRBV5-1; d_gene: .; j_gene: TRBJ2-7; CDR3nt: TGCGCCAGCAGCTTGGCCGAGGGGACCCACGAGCAGTACTTC; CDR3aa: CASSLAEGTHEQYF
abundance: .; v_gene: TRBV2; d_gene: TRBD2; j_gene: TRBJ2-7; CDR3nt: TGTGCCAGCAGGCCGGGACTAGCGGGAGCAGGCGAGCAGTACTTC; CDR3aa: CASRPGLAGAGEQYF
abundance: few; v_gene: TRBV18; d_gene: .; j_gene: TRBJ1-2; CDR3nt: TGTGCCAGCTCACCACCGGGACGGAAAGGGGATGGCTACACCTTC; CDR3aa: CASSPPGRKGDGYTF
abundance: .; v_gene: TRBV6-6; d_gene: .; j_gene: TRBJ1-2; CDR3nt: TGTGCCAGCAGTTACTCTTCAGGGAACTATGGCTACACCTTC; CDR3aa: CASSYSSGNYGYTF
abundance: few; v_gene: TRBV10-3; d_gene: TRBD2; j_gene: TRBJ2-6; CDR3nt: TGTGCCATCAGTACCATGGGGGGTTTTAGCGGGATAGGCTCTGGGGCCAACGTCCTGACTTTC; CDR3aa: CAISTMGGFSGIGSGANVLTF
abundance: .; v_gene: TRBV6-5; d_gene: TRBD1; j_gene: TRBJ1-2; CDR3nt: TGTGCCAGCGCCTTGGGGACAGGGGTATACTATGGCTACACCTTC; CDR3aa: CASALGTGVYYGYTF
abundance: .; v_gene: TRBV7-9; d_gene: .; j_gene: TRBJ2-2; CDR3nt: TGTGCCAGCAGCCCAAGAGGAGAGGGCGGGGAGCTGTTTTTT; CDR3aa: CASSPRGEGGELFF
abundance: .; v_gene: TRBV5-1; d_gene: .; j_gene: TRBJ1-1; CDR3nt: TGCGCCAGCAAAGTGGCCCCCGCGGTTGGCACTGAAGCTTTCTTT; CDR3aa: CASKVAPAVGTEAFF
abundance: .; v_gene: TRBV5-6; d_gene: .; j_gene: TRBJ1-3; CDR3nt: TGTGCCAGCAGCCTGGTGGGGAACACCATATATTTT; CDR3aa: CASSLVGNTIYF
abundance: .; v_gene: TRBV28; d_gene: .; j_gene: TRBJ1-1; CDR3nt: TGTGCCAGCGGGGGGAACACTGAAGCTTTCTTT; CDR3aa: CASGGNTEAFF
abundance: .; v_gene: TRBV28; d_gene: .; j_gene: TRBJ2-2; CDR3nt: TGTGCCAGCAGTTTGGCCGGAACCGGGGAGCTGTTTTTT; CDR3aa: CASSLAGTGELFF
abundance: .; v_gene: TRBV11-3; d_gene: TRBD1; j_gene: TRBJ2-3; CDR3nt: TGTGCCAGCAGCTTAAGAACAGGGGGCACAGATACGCAGTATTTT; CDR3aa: CASSLRTGGTDTQYF
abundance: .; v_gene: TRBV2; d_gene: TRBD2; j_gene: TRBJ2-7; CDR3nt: TGTGCCAGCAGTCCCACGGGCGGGAGGGCCTCCTACGAGCAGTACTTC; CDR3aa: CASSPTGGRASYEQYF
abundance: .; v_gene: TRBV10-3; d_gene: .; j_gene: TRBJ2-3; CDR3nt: TGTGCCATCAGTCCGACTAGAGATACGCAGTATTTT; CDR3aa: CAISPTRDTQYF
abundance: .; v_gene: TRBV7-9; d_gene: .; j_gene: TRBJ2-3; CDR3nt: TGTGCCAGCAGCTTAGGGGGTCCAGATACGCAGTATTTT; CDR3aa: CASSLGGPDTQYF
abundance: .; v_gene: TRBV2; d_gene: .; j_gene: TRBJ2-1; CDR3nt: TGTGCCAGCAGGGGCACACAGGATGAGCAGTTCTTC; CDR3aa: CASRGTQDEQFF
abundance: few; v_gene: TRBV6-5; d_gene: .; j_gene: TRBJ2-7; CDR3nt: TGTGCCAGCAAGGACTCAACCTTGGGGCAGTACTTC; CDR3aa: CASKDSTLGQYF
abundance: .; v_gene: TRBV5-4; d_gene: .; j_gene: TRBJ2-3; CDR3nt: TGTGCCAGCAGCTTGGTCTCAGATACGCAGTATTTT; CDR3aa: CASSLVSDTQYF
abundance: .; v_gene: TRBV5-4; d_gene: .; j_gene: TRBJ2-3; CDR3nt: TGTGCCAGCAGCTACCCAGAATGGGGCGTAGATACGCAGTATTTT; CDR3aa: CASSYPEWGVDTQYF
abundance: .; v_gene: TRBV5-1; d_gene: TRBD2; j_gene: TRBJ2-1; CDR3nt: TGCGCCAGCAGCTTGGGCACTAGCGGGAGGGGGCAGTTCTTC; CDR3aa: CASSLGTSGRGQFF
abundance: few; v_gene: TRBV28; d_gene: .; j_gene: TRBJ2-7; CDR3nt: TGTGCCAGCGGATCACAGGGAACGGGATACGAGCAGTACTTC; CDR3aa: CASGSQGTGYEQYF
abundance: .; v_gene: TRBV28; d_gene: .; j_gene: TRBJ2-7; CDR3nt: TGTGCCAGCAGTAGAGGACTACGCTACGAGCAGTACTTC; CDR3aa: CASSRGLRYEQYF
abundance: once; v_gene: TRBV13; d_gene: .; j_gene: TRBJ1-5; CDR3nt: TGTGCCAGCAGCTTACTTAATCAGCCCCAGCATTTT; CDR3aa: CASSLLNQPQHF